Reported below is one TCR beta chain. Its antigen remains unidentified. The data derive from a study of cytomegalovirus exposure and HLA in healthy donors. General study points: Listed as cytomegalovirus-associated were 150 or so TCR beta chains. Reportedly, diagnosis of cytomegalovirus status by the classifier showed high specificity and sensitivity. In vitro experiments confirmed that a few CMV-associated chains were specific for CMV antigens.

It was the 120-subject validation cohort, separate from the approximately 690-subject first cohort, to which the donors belonged. The assay was immunoSEQ multiplex PCR, and TCRdb's table has in-frame clones only and misses some. The sample contains about 120,000 clones, 70% to 90% of which appear only once. This TCR was recovered from a man between 18 and 29 years old in good health and CMV-seronegative. The sequenced sample was PBMCs.

The CDR3 DNA sequence: TGTGCCAGCAGTCCGGGAGGGAGCTCCTACAATGAGCAGTTCTTC. Translated, it gives CASSPGGSSYNEQFF. The gene calls are TRBV6-6 and TRBJ2-1, with 8 bases that match TRBD2. The J segment lost 0 bases and the V segment lost 5 bases, leaving 3 bases of the junction unmatched. The CDR3 runs 15 residues. Germline V gene data show CDR1 as MNHNY and CDR2 as SVGAGI (reference sequence).